The 14 T cell receptor beta chains below come from one sample, sequenced in a study of breast tumors, draining lymph nodes, adjacent tissues. Each CDR3 protein is one row after TCRdb ran MiXCR on the multiplex PCR reads. The repertoire holds over 9,000 distinct CDR3 sequences, with about 56% as singletons. Sequenced material: breast tumor tissue. The source of these receptors is a female donor with breast cancer. Some clones in this sample may be carry-over from other donors' samples.

V usage is TRBV28 and J usage is TRBJ1-6; 8 bases agree with TRBD1. CDR1 is MDHEN, CDR2 SYDVKM, per germline. The CDR3 length is 15 residues. The V gene end was trimmed by 3 bases and the J gene end by 7 bases; junction bases not matched to a gene: 5. The CDR3 is CASSFLTGVNSPLHF. CDR3 nucleotides: TGTGCCAGCAGTTTTTTGACAGGGGTAAATTCACCCCTCCACTTT.

By proportion, this clonotype is medium-sized. The chain uses TRBV4-1 and TRBJ2-2; 11 bases align to TRBD1. The CDR3 runs 16 residues. J was trimmed by 7 bases and V by 2 bases; bases with no gene match: 6. Germline values: CDR1 MGHRA, CDR2 YSYEKL. CDR3 residues: CASSQFGTGGFGELFF. CDR3 nucleotides: TGCGCCAGCAGCCAATTCGGGACAGGGGGGTTCGGGGAGCTGTTTTTT.

This chain joins TRBV2 and TRBJ1-6; D is perhaps TRBD1 (5 bases). V was cut by 11 bases and J by 4 bases, with 15 bases left in between. Germline values: CDR1 SNHLY, CDR2 FYNNEI. The CDR3 contains 14 residues. The CDR3 loop is CAFHATDYNSPLHF. The CDR3 DNA is TGTGCCTTCCACGCGACAGATTATAATTCACCCCTCCACTTT.

The genes are TRBV20-1 and TRBJ1-6; possible D gene TRBD1, 5 bases. With 6 bases removed from V and 7 bases from J, the gap between germline ends came to 16 bases. This CDR3 is 14 amino acids long. Germline V gene lookup returns CDR1 DFQATT and CDR2 SNEGSKA (reference sequence). The CDR3 region is CSAPRVRANSPLHF. The CDR3 DNA follows: TGCAGTGCCCCCAGGGTCAGGGCCAATTCACCCCTCCACTTT.

This sequence joins TRBV19 and TRBJ2-3; tentative D call: TRBD2 (5 bases). V was cut by 3 bases and J by 2 bases, with 15 bases left in between. The germline CDR1 and CDR2 sequences are LNHDA and SQIVND (reference sequence). The CDR3 consists of 16 residues. The CDR3 coding sequence is TGTGCCAGTAGTATGTATCATAACGGGAACACAGATACGCAGTATTTT. The encoded protein is CASSMYHNGNTDTQYF.

CDR3 region: CASSLVGQGVEQYF. CDR3 DNA: TGCGCCAGCAGCTTGGTCGGACAGGGCGTCGAGCAGTACTTC. The J gene is TRBJ2-7, the V gene TRBV5-1, with 8 nucleotides matching TRBD1. Trimming at V came to 0 bases and at J to 6 bases, leaving 5 bases not matched to a gene. This CDR3 region has 14 residues. The germline CDR1 and CDR2 sequences are SGHRS and YFSETQ.

This clonotype is judged large (0.1 to 1%). This chain uses TRBV4-3 with TRBJ1-6; D is unclear. Germline CDR1 and CDR2: LGHNA and YSLEER. Trimming left V 0 bases short and J 10 bases short, with 16 bases between. The CDR3 spans 16 residues. Here the CDR3 DNA reads TGCGCCAGCAGCCAAGATCAGTCCGGTTTTGGATCACCCCTCCACTTT. This translates into CASSQDQSGFGSPLHF.

This chain's CDR3 is CSATRQGTGELFF. Here the CDR3 DNA reads TGCAGTGCTACTCGACAGGGAACCGGGGAGCTGTTTTTT. The V call is TRBV20-1, the J call TRBJ2-2; 7 bases line up with TRBD1. This CDR3 has 13 amino acids. Germline assignment: CDR1 DFQATT and CDR2 SNEGSKA (reference sequence). The V gene end was trimmed by 4 bases and the J gene end by 5 bases; junction bases not matched to a gene: 4.

This clonotype came up many times. The gene calls are TRBV7-3 and TRBJ2-2, with 8 bases that match TRBD2. Germline values: CDR1 SGHTA, CDR2 FQGTGA. V was clipped by 4 bases and J by 3 bases; unmatched bases: 4. This CDR3 has 15 amino acids. The CDR3 is CASSSGLGDTGELFF. The CDR3 DNA is TGTGCCAGCAGCTCGGGACTAGGGGACACCGGGGAGCTGTTTTTT.

In the case of this clonotype: No DNA is shown, since the ends of the CDR3 on it are uncertain; the CDR3 is the one TCRdb lists. The rearrangement uses TRBV29-1 and TRBJ2-6. Germline CDR1 SQVTM, CDR2 ANQGSEA. A total of 19 residues make up the CDR3, ends included. CDR3 region: CSSIYLCSVVGSGANVLTF.

This clonotype was observed a handful of times. V is TRBV6-1 and J is TRBJ1-2, with D maybe TRBD1 (5 bases). The V and J ends lost 3 bases and 6 bases respectively, with 17 bases between them. The germline V gene encodes CDR1 MNHNS and CDR2 SASEGT. The CDR3 loop spans 15 amino acids. Here the CDR3 reads CASSDIRSRANGYTF. The CDR3, as DNA: TGTGCCAGCAGTGACATAAGATCCAGGGCCAATGGCTACACCTTC.

The chain is built from TRBV27 and TRBJ2-7; 11 positions match TRBD2. CDR1 MNHEY and CDR2 SMNVEV come from the germline V gene (reference sequence). CDR3 length: 15 residues. Losses at the gene ends were 2 bases for V and 4 bases for J; bases not matched to a gene: 4. The CDR3 DNA follows: TGTGCCAGCAGTTTAGAACTAGCGGGAGTTTACGAGCAGTACTTC. This sequence encodes CASSLELAGVYEQYF.

The chain carries TRBV4-1 and TRBJ1-2, with 10 nucleotides matching TRBD1. The CDR3 extends over 14 amino acids. J lost 7 bases, V lost 4 bases, and 6 bases had no gene match. Germline lookup yields CDR1 MGHRA and CDR2 YSYEKL. The CDR3 DNA is TGCGCCAGCAGCCTACGACAGGGGGCGCGTGGCTACACCTTC. Translation: CASSLRQGARGYTF.

The chain combines TRBV2 with TRBJ2-2; 8 positions agree with TRBD2. The CDR3 is made up of 14 amino acids. V lost 11 bases and J lost 6; bases outside the gene matches: 11. Germline V gives CDR1 SNHLY, CDR2 FYNNEI. DNA of the CDR3: TGTGCCTCGGGGGGGGGAGGGCCGGCCGGGGAGCTGTTTTTT. Translating it yields CASGGGGPAGELFF.